Listed here are 13 T cell receptor beta chains from one sample, sequenced in a study of blood T cells in healthy people across ages. Sample-barcoded 5' priming and a J-beta primer mix drove a second PCR of roughly 6 to 12 cycles. TCRdb reanalysed the 5' RACE reads using MiXCR and keeps one entry per CDR3 protein. The sample includes over a million distinct CDR3 sequences, about 43% of them seen just once. Sequencing used blood. These receptors came from a woman younger than 30 in good health.

There are a few counts of this clonotype. The J gene is TRBJ1-2, the V gene TRBV28; D unresolved. Germline loops: CDR1 MDHEN, CDR2 SYDVKM. The V gene lost 8 bases and the J gene lost 7 bases, with 14 bases spanning the gap. The CDR3 has 12 residues. This chain's CDR3 is CASRPGIVGYTF. CDR3 bases: TGTGCCAGCCGACCTGGGATAGTTGGCTACACCTTC.

The chain combines TRBV24-1 with TRBJ2-3, with 7 bases fitting TRBD2. Losses at the gene ends were 4 bases for V and 2 bases for J; bases not matched to a gene: 2. Germline V gene data show CDR1 as KGHDR and CDR2 as SFDVKD. CDR3 length: 14 residues. CDR3 nucleotide sequence: TGTGCCACCAGTGAGGGGGGGAACACAGATACGCAGTATTTT. Amino acid sequence: CATSEGGNTDTQYF.

Only a few counts were recorded for this clonotype. The chain couples TRBV20-1 to TRBJ2-3; tentatively, D is TRBD2 (5 bases). With 0 bases removed from V and 6 bases from J, the gap between germline ends came to 10 bases. The CDR3 spans 13 residues. Germline loops: CDR1 DFQATT, CDR2 SNEGSKA (reference sequence). In DNA, the CDR3 is TGCAGTGCTAGAGATGGGCGGGTGGATACGCAGTATTTT. Protein sequence: CSARDGRVDTQYF.

The chain links TRBV6-6 to TRBJ1-2; no firm D call. CDR3 size: 15 residues. In germline, CDR1 is MNHNY, CDR2 SVGAGI (reference sequence). Between the trimmed V and J ends, which lost 9 bases and 2 bases, there was a span of 19 bases. The CDR3, as DNA: TGTGCCAGTTCGAAGAGGGCAGAATTAAACTATGGCTACACCTTC. Translated, it gives CASSKRAELNYGYTF.

This clonotype was observed a handful of times. A much larger clone sits a single nucleotide away, making a read error possible. J is TRBJ1-1 and V is TRBV10-3, with a weak D call TRBD1 (5 bases). Deletions cut 2 bases from V and 6 bases from J, with 19 bases between. The germline gives CDR1 ENHRY, CDR2 SYGVKD. This CDR3 contains 16 residues. DNA for the CDR3: TGTGCCATCAGTGAGCCCCCGGGGGTTGACCGCGCTGAAGCTTTCTTT. Protein product: CAISEPPGVDRAEAFF.

The rearrangement uses TRBV12-3 or TRBV12-4 and TRBJ2-1, with D unclear. Between the trimmed V and J ends, which lost 2 bases and 5 bases, there was a span of 7 bases. The CDR3 consists of 13 residues. In nucleotides, the CDR3 is TGTGCCAGCAGTTTAATGGTAGACAATGAGCAGTTCTTC. It encodes CASSLMVDNEQFF.

This clonotype was seen a few times. The chain has TRBV7-9 and TRBJ1-4, with D possibly being TRBD1 (6 bases). This CDR3 spans 16 amino acids. CDR1 and CDR2 (germline): SEHNR, FQNEAQ (reference sequence). Trimming shortened V by 5 bases and J by 8 bases, and 21 bases separated the two germline ends. The CDR3 DNA sequence: TGTGCCAGCAGCCCCCCGGGGGACAAAGGACAAGAAAAACTGTTTTTT. Translating it yields CASSPPGDKGQEKLFF. Complete variable domain (other parts from reference TRBV7-9 and TRBJ1-4): DTGVSQNPRHKITKRGQNVTFRCDPISEHNRLYWYRQTLGQGPEFLTYFQNEAQLEKSRLLSDRFSAERPKGSFSTLEIQRTEQGDSAMYLCASSPPGDKGQEKLFFGSGTQLSVL.

The rearrangement links TRBV20-1 to TRBJ1-5; 7 bases agree with TRBD1. Germline CDR1 DFQATT, CDR2 SNEGSKA (reference sequence). The CDR3 extends over 13 amino acids. The V and J ends lost 5 bases and 5 bases, in that order; junction bases with no gene match: 6. The CDR3: CSAPRQGDQPQHF. The CDR3 nucleotides read TGCAGTGCTCCAAGACAGGGAGATCAGCCCCAGCATTTT.

This sequence joins TRBV6-6 and TRBJ2-7, with 7 nucleotides matching TRBD1. This CDR3 has 16 residues. The germline gives CDR1 MNHNY, CDR2 SVGAGI (reference sequence). V trimming: 6 bases; J trimming: 1 base; junction bases outside the gene matches: 12. The CDR3: CASSPHWGTASYEQYF. In DNA, the CDR3 is TGTGCCAGCAGCCCCCATTGGGGGACAGCTTCCTACGAGCAGTACTTC.

The table lists this clonotype with a count of one. The rearrangement uses TRBV5-1 and TRBJ1-2, with TRBD1 identical over 12 bases. Germline CDR1 is SGHRS and CDR2 is YFSETQ. Trimming took 4 bases from V and 10 from J; bases not matched to a gene: 11. This CDR3 spans 15 amino acids. This CDR3 reads CASSAGTGGALDYTF. The CDR3 DNA sequence: TGCGCCAGCAGCGCAGGGACAGGGGGCGCGTTGGACTACACCTTC. Full variable domain (rest looked up from reference TRBV5-1 and TRBJ1-2): KAGVTQTPRYLIKTRGQQVTLSCSPISGHRSVSWYQQTPGQGLQFLFEYFSETQRNKGNFPGRFSGRQFSNSRSEMNVSTLELGDSALYLCASSAGTGGALDYTFGSGTRLTVV.

The gene calls are TRBV30 and TRBJ1-2; D unclear. V shed 3 bases and J shed 6 bases, with 11 bases lying between them. The CDR3 length is 12 residues. CDR1 and CDR2 from the germline V gene are GTSNPN and SVGIG (reference sequence). CDR3 loop: CAWRVVFDGYTF. The DNA for the CDR3 is TGTGCCTGGAGAGTGGTTTTCGATGGCTACACCTTC.

The rearrangement uses TRBV29-1 and TRBJ1-4; 8 nucleotides agree with TRBD1. From germline, CDR1 is SQVTM and CDR2 ANQGSEA. Trimming took 5 bases from V and 7 from J; bases not matched to a gene: 6. The CDR3 extends over 13 amino acids. CDR3 sequence reads: CSVSLDRGEKLFF. The CDR3 DNA sequence: TGCAGCGTTTCCCTCGACAGGGGTGAAAAACTGTTTTTT.

The chain couples TRBV20-1 to TRBJ2-2, with 8 bases identical to TRBD1. This CDR3 contains 17 residues. Per germline, CDR1 DFQATT and CDR2 SNEGSKA (reference sequence). Trimming at V came to 1 base and at J to 3 bases, leaving 10 bases not matched to a gene. The CDR3 protein is CSARGLTRDRYTGELFF. In nucleotides, the CDR3 is TGCAGTGCTAGAGGGCTCACCCGGGACAGGTACACCGGGGAGCTGTTTTTT.